This TCR beta chain was sequenced for a study of blood T cells in healthy people across ages. Whole-study results and caveats: Naive CD4+ cells and diversity were both higher in long-lived donors than in aged donors.

In terms of origin and age, donors were healthy Caucasian individuals from Russia aged about 6 to 90. Peripheral blood, about 9.8 milliliters per donor, was collected. The CDR3 extends over 14 amino acids. The sample holds a few counts of this clonotype. Its antigen is unidentified. Together with a sample-barcoded 5' primer, a J-beta primer mix was included in a second PCR lasting about 6 to 11 cycles. Each of the samples gave a minimum of 2.5 million paired-end reads that contained CDR3. TCRdb fed the 5' RACE reads into MiXCR, producing one record per CDR3 protein. The sample consists of roughly 730,000 distinct CDR3 sequences, more than 55% of them appearing once.

Sequencing was done on a sample of blood. This receptor was identified in a man aged 35-49 years in good health. The rearrangement joins TRBV21-1 to TRBJ2-4; the table's D call TRBD1 went unverified against the DNA. TRBV21-1 is a pseudogene. The CDR3 is CASSKGNPRGIQYF. The CDR3 nucleotides are TGTGCCAGCAGCAAAGGTAACCCGAGGGGCATTCAGTACTTC.